A selection of T cell receptor beta chains follows, all from one sample in a study of shared clonotypes between healthy human individuals. Clones were read by immunoSEQ multiplex PCR, and TCRdb kept only the in-frame ones, dropping some. The table has roughly 2.5 million clones, more than 90% seen once. The sequenced sample was naive CD4+ T cells sorted from blood. Receptors originate from a man aged 18 to 30 in good health. Both conserved end residues are trimmed from each CDR3. The order of the fields is V gene, J gene, CDR3 protein.

>TRBV6-5|TRBJ2-2
ASSYSPLGELF
>TRBV13|TRBJ2-3
ASSLSQAASTDTQY
>TRBV20-1|TRBJ2-7
SAKGGVEQY
>TRBV27|TRBJ2-7
ASSLGFGRERQY
>TRBV6-5|TRBJ1-1
ASSYHPPRNTEAF
>TRBV2|TRBJ2-3
ASSGRFKRGEGEQY
>TRBV4-1|TRBJ1-4
ASSQDWAPETNEKLF
>TRBV28|TRBJ2-1
ASSSQVWKF
>TRBV23-1|TRBJ2-1
ASSQWLGGCGYNEQF
>TRBV11-2|TRBJ2-1
ASRDASGGPHEQF
>TRBV5-1|TRBJ1-6
ASSLGTGAVGTPLH
>TRBV5-4|TRBJ2-7
ASSPRVGGDEQY
>TRBV19|TRBJ2-1
ASSQGQVYNEQF
>TRBV11-1|TRBJ2-7
ASSFLGGQPEQY
>TRBV7-9|TRBJ2-5
ASSPSGGWETQY
>TRBV11-2|TRBJ2-5
ASSPVSGARETQY
>TRBV5-4|TRBJ1-5
ASSLNGEGGVRQPQH
>TRBV6-1|TRBJ2-2
ASRQRGGAGELF
>TRBV6-5|TRBJ2-2
ASRLRAENTGELF
>TRBV6-5|TRBJ1-6
ASSYATETNSPLH
>TRBV7-2|TRBJ2-7
ASSQSLPGQGSYEQY
>TRBV7-8|TRBJ2-7
ASSVRQGLDYEQY
>TRBV12-5|TRBJ2-5
ASGLVSPTQETQY
>TRBV5-1|TRBJ2-5
ASSRVTSGSFISETQY
>TRBV5-1|TRBJ1-5
ASSLGGTGGNQPQH
>TRBV5-6|TRBJ2-7
ASSFGRGNYEQY
>TRBV19|TRBJ2-7
ASSAGPYEQY
>TRBV7-2|TRBJ2-3
ASSNREKAGNTQY
>TRBV10-1|TRBJ2-3
ASSEGASTDTQY
>TRBV20-1|TRBJ2-7
SARGVLGQY
>TRBV21-1|TRBJ1-3
ASSTGSISGNTIY
>TRBV6-5|TRBJ2-7
ASSQSAGGEKQY
>TRBV15|TRBJ2-1
ATSRDSGQGRGSYNEQF
>TRBV30|TRBJ2-7
AWSGTSEQY
>TRBV5-1|TRBJ2-5
ASSTRTRERETQY
>TRBV12-5|TRBJ2-3
ASGLEVRDTQY
>TRBV6-5|TRBJ2-5
ASSYSRTGGRETQY
>TRBV18|TRBJ1-1
ASSPPGRAGELMNTEAF
>TRBV9|TRBJ2-3
ASSAGTVRITSTDTQY
>TRBV6-5|TRBJ2-7
ASRALQDSSYEQY
>TRBV19|TRBJ1-5
ASGGGLGNQPQH